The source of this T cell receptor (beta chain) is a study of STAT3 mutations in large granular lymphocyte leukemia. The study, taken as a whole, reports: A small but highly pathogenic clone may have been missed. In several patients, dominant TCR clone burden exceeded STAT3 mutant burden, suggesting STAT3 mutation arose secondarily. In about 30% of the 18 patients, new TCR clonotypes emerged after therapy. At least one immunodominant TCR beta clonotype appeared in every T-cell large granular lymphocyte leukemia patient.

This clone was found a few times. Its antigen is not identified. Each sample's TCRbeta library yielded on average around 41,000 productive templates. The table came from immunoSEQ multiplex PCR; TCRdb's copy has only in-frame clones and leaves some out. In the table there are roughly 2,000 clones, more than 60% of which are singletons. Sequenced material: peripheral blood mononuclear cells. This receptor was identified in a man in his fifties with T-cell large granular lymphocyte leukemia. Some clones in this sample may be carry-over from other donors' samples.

The CDR3 spells CASSLLASSSYEQYF. CDR3 DNA sequence: TGTGCCAGCAGCTTATTAGCTTCGAGCTCCTACGAGCAGTACTTC. The chain employs TRBV7-8 and TRBJ2-7; D is ambiguous. Germline V gives CDR1 SGHVS, CDR2 FQNEAQ. Trimming removed 2 bases from V and 0 bases from J, with 11 bases in between. The CDR3 length is 15 residues.